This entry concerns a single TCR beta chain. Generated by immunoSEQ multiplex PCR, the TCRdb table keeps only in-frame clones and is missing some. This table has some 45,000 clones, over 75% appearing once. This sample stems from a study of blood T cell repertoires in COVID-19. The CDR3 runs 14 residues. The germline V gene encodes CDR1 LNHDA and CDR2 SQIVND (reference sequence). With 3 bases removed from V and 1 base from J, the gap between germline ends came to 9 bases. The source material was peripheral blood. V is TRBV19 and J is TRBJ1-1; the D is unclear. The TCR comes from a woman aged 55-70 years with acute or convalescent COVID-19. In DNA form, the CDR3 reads TGTGCCAGTAGTATGGGCAGGCCGAACACTGAAGCTTTCTTT. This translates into CASSMGRPNTEAFF.